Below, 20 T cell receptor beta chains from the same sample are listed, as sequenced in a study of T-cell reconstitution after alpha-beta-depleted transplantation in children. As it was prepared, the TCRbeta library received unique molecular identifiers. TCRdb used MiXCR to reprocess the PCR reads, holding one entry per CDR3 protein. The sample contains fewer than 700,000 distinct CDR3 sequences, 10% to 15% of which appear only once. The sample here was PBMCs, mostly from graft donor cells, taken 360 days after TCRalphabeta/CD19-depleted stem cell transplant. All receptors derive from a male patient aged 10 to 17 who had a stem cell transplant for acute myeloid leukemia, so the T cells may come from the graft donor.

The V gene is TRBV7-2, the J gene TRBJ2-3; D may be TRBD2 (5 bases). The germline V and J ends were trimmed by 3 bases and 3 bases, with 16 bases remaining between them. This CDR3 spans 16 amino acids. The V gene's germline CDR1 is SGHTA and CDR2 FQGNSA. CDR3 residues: CASSLSGPPGTDTQYF. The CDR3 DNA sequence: TGTGCCAGCAGCTTGAGCGGCCCCCCTGGGACAGATACGCAGTATTTT. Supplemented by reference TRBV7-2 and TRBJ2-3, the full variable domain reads GAGVSQSPSNKVTEKGKDVELRCDPISGHTALYWYRQSLGQGLEFLIYFQGNSAPDKSGLPSDRFSAERTGGSVSTLTIQRTQQEDSAVYLCASSLSGPPGTDTQYFGPGTRLTVL.

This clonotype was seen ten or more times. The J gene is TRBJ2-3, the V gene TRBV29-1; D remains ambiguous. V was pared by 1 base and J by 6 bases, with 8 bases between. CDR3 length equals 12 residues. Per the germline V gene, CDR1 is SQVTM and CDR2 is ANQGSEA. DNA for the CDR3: TGCAGCGTTGAAGTCTATTTGGATACGCAGTATTTT. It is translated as CSVEVYLDTQYF.

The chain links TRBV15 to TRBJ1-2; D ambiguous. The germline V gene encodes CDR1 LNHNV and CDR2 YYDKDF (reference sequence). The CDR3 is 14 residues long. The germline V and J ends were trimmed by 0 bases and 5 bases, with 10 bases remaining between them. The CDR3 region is CATSRDRGQYGYTF. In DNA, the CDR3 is TGTGCCACCAGCAGAGATCGGGGTCAGTATGGCTACACCTTC.

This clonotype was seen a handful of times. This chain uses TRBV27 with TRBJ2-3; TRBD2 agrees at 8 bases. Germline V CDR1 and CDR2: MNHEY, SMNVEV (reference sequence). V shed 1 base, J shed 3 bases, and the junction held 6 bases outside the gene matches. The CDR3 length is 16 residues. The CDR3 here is CASSLWSTSATDTQYF. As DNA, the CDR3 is TGTGCCAGCAGTTTATGGTCGACTAGCGCGACAGATACGCAGTATTTT.

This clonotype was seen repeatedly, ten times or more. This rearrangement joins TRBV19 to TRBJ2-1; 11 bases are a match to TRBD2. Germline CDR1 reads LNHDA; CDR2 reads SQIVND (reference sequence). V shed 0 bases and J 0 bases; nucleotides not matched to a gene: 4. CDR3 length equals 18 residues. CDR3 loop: CASSIDRLAGPSYNEQFF. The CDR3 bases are TGTGCCAGTAGTATAGATCGACTAGCGGGACCCTCCTACAATGAGCAGTTCTTC.

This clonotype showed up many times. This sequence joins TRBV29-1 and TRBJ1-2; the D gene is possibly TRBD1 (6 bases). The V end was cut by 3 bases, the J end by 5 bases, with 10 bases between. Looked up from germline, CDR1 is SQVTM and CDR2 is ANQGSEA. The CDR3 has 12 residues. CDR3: CSVDPGTYGYTF. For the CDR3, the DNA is TGCAGCGTTGATCCCGGGACATATGGCTACACCTTC.

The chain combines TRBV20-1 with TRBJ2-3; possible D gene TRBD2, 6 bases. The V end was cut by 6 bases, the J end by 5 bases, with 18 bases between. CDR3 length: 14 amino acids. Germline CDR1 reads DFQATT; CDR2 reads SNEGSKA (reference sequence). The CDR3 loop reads CSAKRDGGIDTQYF. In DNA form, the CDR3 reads TGCAGTGCCAAACGGGACGGAGGGATAGATACGCAGTATTTT.

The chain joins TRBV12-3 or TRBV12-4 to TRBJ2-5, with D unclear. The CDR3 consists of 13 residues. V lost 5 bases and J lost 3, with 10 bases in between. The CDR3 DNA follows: TGTGCCAGCAGTCAACGGCAAAAAGAGACCCAGTACTTC. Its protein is CASSQRQKETQYF.

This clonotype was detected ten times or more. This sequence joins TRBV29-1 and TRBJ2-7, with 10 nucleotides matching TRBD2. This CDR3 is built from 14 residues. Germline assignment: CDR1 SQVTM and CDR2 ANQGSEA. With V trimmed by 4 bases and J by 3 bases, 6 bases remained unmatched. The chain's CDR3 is CSVVGLADHYEQYF. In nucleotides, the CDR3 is TGCAGCGTTGTTGGACTAGCGGACCACTACGAGCAGTACTTC.

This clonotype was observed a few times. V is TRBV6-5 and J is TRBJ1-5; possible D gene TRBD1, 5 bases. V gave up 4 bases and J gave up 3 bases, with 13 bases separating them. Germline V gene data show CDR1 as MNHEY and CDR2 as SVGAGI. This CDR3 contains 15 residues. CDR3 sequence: CASSSSGPHNQPQHF. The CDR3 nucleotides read TGTGCCAGCAGTTCCTCGGGACCGCACAATCAGCCCCAGCATTTT.

This CDR3 reads CASSEIGGRAEAFF. Written as DNA, the CDR3 is TGTGCCAGCAGTGAGATCGGAGGGCGGGCTGAAGCTTTCTTT. V usage is TRBV25-1 and J usage is TRBJ1-1; D not certain. The germline V gene has CDR1 MGHDK and CDR2 SYGVNS. V was shortened by 3 bases and J by 6 bases, with 14 bases between the two germline ends. The CDR3 has 14 residues.

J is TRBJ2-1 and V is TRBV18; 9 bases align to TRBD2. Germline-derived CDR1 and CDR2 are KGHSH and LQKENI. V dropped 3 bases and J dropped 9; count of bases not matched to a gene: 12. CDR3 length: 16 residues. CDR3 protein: CASSPGVAGALGEQFF. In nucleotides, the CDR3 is TGTGCCAGCTCACCGGGCGTAGCGGGAGCTCTTGGTGAGCAGTTCTTC.

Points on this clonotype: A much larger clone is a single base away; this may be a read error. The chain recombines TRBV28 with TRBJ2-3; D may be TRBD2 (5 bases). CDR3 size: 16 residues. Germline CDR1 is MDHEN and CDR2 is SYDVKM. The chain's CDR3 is CASSLLGGPSTNTQYF. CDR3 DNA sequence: TGTGCCAGCAGTTTACTAGGCGGACCTAGCACAAATACGCAGTATTTT.

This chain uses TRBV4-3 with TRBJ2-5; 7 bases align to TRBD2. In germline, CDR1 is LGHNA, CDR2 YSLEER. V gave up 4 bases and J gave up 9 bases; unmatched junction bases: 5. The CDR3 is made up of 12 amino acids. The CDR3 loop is CASSRRGGAQYF. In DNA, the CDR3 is TGCGCCAGCAGCCGGAGGGGAGGGGCCCAGTACTTC.

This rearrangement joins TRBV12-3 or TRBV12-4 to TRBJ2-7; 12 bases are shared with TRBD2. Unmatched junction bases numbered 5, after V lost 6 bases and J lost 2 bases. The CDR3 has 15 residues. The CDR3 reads CASSLRTSGAYEQYF. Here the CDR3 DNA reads TGTGCCAGCAGCCTCAGGACTAGCGGGGCCTACGAGCAGTACTTC.

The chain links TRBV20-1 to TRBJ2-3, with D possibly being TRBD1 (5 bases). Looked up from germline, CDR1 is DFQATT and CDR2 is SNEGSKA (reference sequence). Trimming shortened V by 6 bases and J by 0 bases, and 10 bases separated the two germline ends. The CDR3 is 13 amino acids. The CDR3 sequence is CSAGDSSTDTQYF. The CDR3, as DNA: TGCAGTGCCGGTGACAGCAGCACAGATACGCAGTATTTT.

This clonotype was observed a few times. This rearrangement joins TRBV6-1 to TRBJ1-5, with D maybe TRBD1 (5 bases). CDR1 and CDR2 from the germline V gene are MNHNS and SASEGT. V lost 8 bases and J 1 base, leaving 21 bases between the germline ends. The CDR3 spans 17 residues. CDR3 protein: CASAGGATTISNQPQHF. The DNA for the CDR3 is TGTGCCAGCGCCGGAGGGGCCACGACAATCAGCAATCAGCCCCAGCATTTT.

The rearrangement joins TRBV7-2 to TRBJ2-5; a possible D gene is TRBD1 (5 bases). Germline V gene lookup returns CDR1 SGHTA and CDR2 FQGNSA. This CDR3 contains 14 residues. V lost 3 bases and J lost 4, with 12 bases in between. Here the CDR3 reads CASSFSGAAETQYF. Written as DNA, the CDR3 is TGTGCCAGCAGCTTCTCTGGGGCAGCAGAGACCCAGTACTTC.

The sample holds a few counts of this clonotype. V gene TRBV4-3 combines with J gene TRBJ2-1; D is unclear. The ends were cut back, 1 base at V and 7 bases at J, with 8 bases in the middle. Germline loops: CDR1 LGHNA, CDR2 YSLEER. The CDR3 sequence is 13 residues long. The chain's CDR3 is CASSQARLNEQFF. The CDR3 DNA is TGCGCCAGCAGCCAAGCCCGGTTAAATGAGCAGTTCTTC.

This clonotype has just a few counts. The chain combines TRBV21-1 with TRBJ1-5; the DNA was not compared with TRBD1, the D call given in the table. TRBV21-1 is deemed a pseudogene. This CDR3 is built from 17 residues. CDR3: CASLLNPGQGSNQPQHF. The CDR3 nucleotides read TGTGCCAGTCTCTTAAACCCGGGACAGGGTTCCAATCAGCCCCAGCATTTT.